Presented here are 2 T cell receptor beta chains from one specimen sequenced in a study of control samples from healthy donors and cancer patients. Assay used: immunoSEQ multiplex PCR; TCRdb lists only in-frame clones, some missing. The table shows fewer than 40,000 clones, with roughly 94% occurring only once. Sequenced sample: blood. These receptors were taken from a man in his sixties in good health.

CDR3 sequence reads: CASSIGRDYEQYF. CDR3 DNA sequence: TGTGCCAGTAGTATAGGAAGGGACTACGAGCAGTACTTC. This rearrangement joins TRBV19 to TRBJ2-7; D is undetermined. This CDR3 has 13 residues. Deletions cut 1 base from V and 3 bases from J, with 7 bases between. CDR1 and CDR2 from the germline V gene are LNHDA and SQIVND (reference sequence).

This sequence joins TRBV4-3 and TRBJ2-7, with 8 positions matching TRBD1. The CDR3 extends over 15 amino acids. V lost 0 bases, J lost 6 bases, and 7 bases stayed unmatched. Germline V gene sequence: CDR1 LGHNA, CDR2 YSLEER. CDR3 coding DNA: TGCGCCAGCAGCCAAGAGGGAACAGGGGGTCGCGAGCAGTACTTC. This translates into CASSQEGTGGREQYF.